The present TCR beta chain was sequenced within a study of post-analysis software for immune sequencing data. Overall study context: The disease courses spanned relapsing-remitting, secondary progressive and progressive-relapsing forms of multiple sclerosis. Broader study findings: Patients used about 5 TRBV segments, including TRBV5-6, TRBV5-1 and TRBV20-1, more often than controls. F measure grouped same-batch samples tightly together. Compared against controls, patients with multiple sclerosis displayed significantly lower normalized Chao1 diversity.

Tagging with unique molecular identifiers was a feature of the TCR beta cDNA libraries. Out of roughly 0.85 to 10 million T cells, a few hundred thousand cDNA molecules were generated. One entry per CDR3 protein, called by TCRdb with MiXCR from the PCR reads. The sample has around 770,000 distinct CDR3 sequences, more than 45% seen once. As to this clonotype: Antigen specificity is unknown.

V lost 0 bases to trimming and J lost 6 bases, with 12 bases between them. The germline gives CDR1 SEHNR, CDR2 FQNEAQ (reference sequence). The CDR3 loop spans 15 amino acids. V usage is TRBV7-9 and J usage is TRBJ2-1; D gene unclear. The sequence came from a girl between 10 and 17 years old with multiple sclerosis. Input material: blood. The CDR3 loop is CASSLAVSRGNEQFF. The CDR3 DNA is TGTGCCAGCAGCTTAGCTGTTAGCCGTGGCAATGAGCAGTTCTTC. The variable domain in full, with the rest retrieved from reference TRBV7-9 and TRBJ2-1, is DTGVSQNPRHKITKRGQNVTFRCDPISEHNRLYWYRQTLGQGPEFLTYFQNEAQLEKSRLLSDRFSAERPKGSFSTLEIQRTEQGDSAMYLCASSLAVSRGNEQFFGPGTRLTVL.